This T cell receptor (beta chain) was observed in a study of response to subunit inactivated influenza vaccine. Study results and caveats: Each seasonal flu vaccination may recruit only limited new T cells, authors suggested.

MiXCR, applied by TCRdb to the RT-PCR reads, yields one record per CDR3 protein. This sample has over 650,000 distinct CDR3 sequences, with less than 20% found just once. With regard to this clonotype: Its antigen is unidentified.

The length of the CDR3 is 15 residues. CDR1 and CDR2 (germline): LGHNA, YSLEER. The ends were cut back, 5 bases at V and 4 bases at J, with 17 bases in the middle. The sequence came from a man aged 50 to 59 who received an inactivated influenza vaccine. The sequenced sample was PBMCs from blood, obtained 4 to 6 days after vaccination. The chain recombines TRBV4-3 with TRBJ1-2, with D perhaps matching TRBD1 (6 bases). CDR3 DNA: TGCGCCAGCAGCTCATATGGGGGCGCGGGCTATGGCTACACCTTC. Its translation: CASSSYGGAGYGYTF.